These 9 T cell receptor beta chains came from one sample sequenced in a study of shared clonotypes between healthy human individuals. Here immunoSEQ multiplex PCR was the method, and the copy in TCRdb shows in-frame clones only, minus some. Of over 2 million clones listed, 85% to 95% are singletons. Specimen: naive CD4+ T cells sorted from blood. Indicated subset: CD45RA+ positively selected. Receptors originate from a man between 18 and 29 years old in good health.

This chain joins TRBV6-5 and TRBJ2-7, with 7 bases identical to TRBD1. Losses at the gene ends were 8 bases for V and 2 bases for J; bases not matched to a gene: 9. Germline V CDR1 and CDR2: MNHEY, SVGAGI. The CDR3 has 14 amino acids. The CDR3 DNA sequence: TGTGCCAGCTGGCCCCGGGACAGAACCTACGAGCAGTACTTC. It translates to CASWPRDRTYEQYF.

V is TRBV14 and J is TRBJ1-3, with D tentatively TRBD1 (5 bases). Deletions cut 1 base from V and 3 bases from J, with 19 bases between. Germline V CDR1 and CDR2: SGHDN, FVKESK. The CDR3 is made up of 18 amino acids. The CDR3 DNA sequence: TGTGCCAGCAGCCAAGGTCTCGCGAAAACAGGAGGTGGAAACACCATATATTTT. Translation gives CASSQGLAKTGGGNTIYF.

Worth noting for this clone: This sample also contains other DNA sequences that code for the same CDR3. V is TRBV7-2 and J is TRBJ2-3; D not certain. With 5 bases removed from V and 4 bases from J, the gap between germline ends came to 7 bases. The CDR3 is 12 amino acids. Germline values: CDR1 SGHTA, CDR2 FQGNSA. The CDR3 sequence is CASSPNSDTQYF. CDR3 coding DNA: TGTGCCAGCAGCCCGAACTCAGATACGCAGTATTTT.

CDR3 sequence: CASSRMTGHQETQYF. CDR3 nucleotide sequence: TGTGCCAGCTCCCGAATGACAGGGCATCAAGAGACCCAGTACTTC. The chain employs TRBV18 and TRBJ2-5, with 7 bases that match TRBD1. Germline V CDR1 and CDR2: KGHSH, LQKENI. The CDR3 contains 15 residues. V was pared by 6 bases and J by 2 bases, with 9 bases of the junction left unmatched.

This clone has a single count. CDR3 region: CASSPRPYEQYF. The DNA for the CDR3 is TGTGCCAGCAGTCCGAGACCCTACGAGCAGTACTTC. The chain couples TRBV6-1 to TRBJ2-7; D remains unclear. CDR1 MNHNS and CDR2 SASEGT come from the germline V gene. The CDR3 spans 12 residues. The V end lost 5 bases, the J end lost 2 bases, and 7 bases lay between the germline ends.

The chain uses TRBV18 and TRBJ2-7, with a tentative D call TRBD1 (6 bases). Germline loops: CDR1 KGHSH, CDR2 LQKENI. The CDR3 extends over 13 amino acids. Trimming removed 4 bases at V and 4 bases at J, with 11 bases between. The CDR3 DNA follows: TGTGCCAGCTCACTCGGAGGACAGTACGAGCAGTACTTC. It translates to CASSLGGQYEQYF.

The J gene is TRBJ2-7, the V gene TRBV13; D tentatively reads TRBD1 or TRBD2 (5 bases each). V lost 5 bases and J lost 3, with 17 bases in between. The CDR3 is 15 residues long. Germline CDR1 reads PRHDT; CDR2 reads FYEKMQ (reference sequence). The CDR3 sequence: CASSARGGPSYEQYF. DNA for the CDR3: TGTGCCAGCAGCGCCCGGGGCGGCCCCAGCTACGAGCAGTACTTC.

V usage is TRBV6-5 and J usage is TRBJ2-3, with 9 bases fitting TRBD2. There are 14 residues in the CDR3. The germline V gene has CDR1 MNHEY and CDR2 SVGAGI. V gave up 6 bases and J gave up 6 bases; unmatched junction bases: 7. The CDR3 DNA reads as TGTGCCAGCAGAAGGGGACTAGCAAGCGATACGCAGTATTTT. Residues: CASRRGLASDTQYF.

For the CDR3, the DNA is TGTGCCAGCAGTCGAGGGAGCTCTGGAAACACCATATATTTT. Protein: CASSRGSSGNTIYF. The chain has TRBV2 and TRBJ1-3, with D hard to call. V was clipped by 5 bases and J by 0 bases, with 8 bases between them. The CDR3 is 14 residues long. The germline CDR1 and CDR2 sequences are SNHLY and FYNNEI.